The 13 T cell receptor beta chains given below trace back to one sample, sequenced in a study of CD8+ T cells in alopecia areata. Reverse transcription of extracted RNA yielded cDNA, which provided the sequencing template. Method: immunoSEQ multiplex PCR; TCRdb's copy keeps in-frame clones and lacks some. The sample lists around 140,000 clones, around 49% seen once, with 0.95% to 1% in the top ten. The sequencing used CD4+ T cells sorted from blood, collected at week 0. The receptor source for this set is a human donor with alopecia areata.

V usage is TRBV30 and J usage is TRBJ2-1; TRBD2 aligns across 8 bases. Germline lookup yields CDR1 GTSNPN and CDR2 SVGIG (reference sequence). V trimming: 0 bases; J trimming: 6 bases; junction bases outside the gene matches: 7. The CDR3 totals 15 residues. CDR3 in amino acids: CAWSVRRGRFNEQFF. CDR3 nucleotides: TGTGCCTGGAGTGTACGGCGCGGGAGGTTCAATGAGCAGTTCTTC.

The gene calls are TRBV5-1 and TRBJ2-7; perhaps TRBD1 as D (5 bases). The CDR3 has 9 amino acids. CDR1 SGHRS and CDR2 YFSETQ come from the germline V gene. The germline V and J ends were trimmed by 4 bases and 11 bases, with 7 bases remaining between them. The CDR3 loop reads CASSPREYF. For the CDR3, the DNA is TGCGCCAGCAGCCCCAGGGAGTACTTC.

The chain recombines TRBV7-8 with TRBJ2-1, with TRBD2 identical over 9 bases. V was clipped by 4 bases and J by 0 bases; unmatched bases: 7. The germline gives CDR1 SGHVS, CDR2 FQNEAQ. CDR3 length: 17 amino acids. CDR3 sequence reads: CASSSWTSASSYNEQFF. CDR3 coding DNA: TGTGCCAGCAGCTCCTGGACTAGCGCTAGCTCCTACAATGAGCAGTTCTTC.

The CDR3 sequence: CASSLVAGGNNEQFF. As DNA, the CDR3 is TGCGCCAGCAGCTTGGTAGCGGGAGGAAACAATGAGCAGTTCTTC. This chain connects TRBV5-1 to TRBJ2-1; 10 nucleotides match TRBD2. Germline V gene lookup returns CDR1 SGHRS and CDR2 YFSETQ. V trimming: 0 bases; J trimming: 5 bases; junction bases outside the gene matches: 2. The CDR3 is made up of 15 amino acids.

This clone was recorded many times. V gene TRBV7-9 combines with J gene TRBJ2-2; D unresolved. From germline, CDR1 is SEHNR and CDR2 FQNEAQ (reference sequence). The CDR3 loop spans 12 amino acids. The V end lost 2 bases, the J end lost 5 bases, and 3 bases lay between the germline ends. The chain's CDR3 is CASSLLTGELFF. In DNA, the CDR3 is TGTGCCAGCAGCTTATTGACCGGGGAGCTGTTTTTT.

This clone turned up a few times. The chain has TRBV5-1 and TRBJ1-5; D is unresolved. CDR3 length: 13 residues. Trimming cost V 4 bases and J 5 bases, with 10 bases left between them. Germline V gene data show CDR1 as SGHRS and CDR2 as YFSETQ. The CDR3 sequence is CASSLGPHQPQHF. Here the CDR3 DNA reads TGCGCCAGCAGCCTTGGTCCTCATCAGCCCCAGCATTTT. The full variable domain, completed using reference TRBV5-1 and TRBJ1-5, is KAGVTQTPRYLIKTRGQQVTLSCSPISGHRSVSWYQQTPGQGLQFLFEYFSETQRNKGNFPGRFSGRQFSNSRSEMNVSTLELGDSALYLCASSLGPHQPQHFGDGTRLSIL.

The gene calls are TRBV29-1 and TRBJ1-2; no clear D. Per the germline V gene, CDR1 is SQVTM and CDR2 is ANQGSEA. The CDR3 is made up of 12 amino acids. Deletions cut 4 bases from V and 2 bases from J, with 8 bases between. The CDR3 nucleotides read TGCAGCGTTGTTTCCGGAAACTATGGCTACACCTTC. This codes for CSVVSGNYGYTF.

This clone turned up a few times. The chain couples TRBV4-1 to TRBJ2-1; D remains ambiguous. This CDR3 spans 14 amino acids. Trimming took off 0 bases at V and 8 bases at J, with 11 bases between the two ends. CDR1 and CDR2 from the germline V gene are MGHRA and YSYEKL. The CDR3 nucleotides are TGCGCCAGCAGCCAAGATTACCGAATGGATGAGCAGTTCTTC. Amino acids: CASSQDYRMDEQFF.

The chain carries TRBV7-9 and TRBJ2-3, with D unresolved. Trimming stripped 5 bases from V and 3 bases from J, with 15 bases between. Germline V gene sequence: CDR1 SEHNR, CDR2 FQNEAQ (reference sequence). The CDR3 covers 15 residues. The DNA of the CDR3 is TGTGCCAGCAGCCAGGACGTTGTGGGTACAGATACGCAGTATTTT. Translated: CASSQDVVGTDTQYF. Using reference TRBV7-9 and TRBJ2-3 for the parts outside the CDR3, the full variable domain is DTGVSQNPRHKITKRGQNVTFRCDPISEHNRLYWYRQTLGQGPEFLTYFQNEAQLEKSRLLSDRFSAERPKGSFSTLEIQRTEQGDSAMYLCASSQDVVGTDTQYFGPGTRLTVL.

This clone was seen a few times. The V call is TRBV4-3, the J call TRBJ2-3; 11 bases line up with TRBD2. The length of the CDR3 is 16 residues. Germline assignment: CDR1 LGHNA and CDR2 YSLEER. Unmatched junction bases numbered 5, after V lost 0 bases and J lost 6 bases. The CDR3 region is CASSQDAVAGGDTQYF. CDR3 DNA: TGCGCCAGCAGCCAAGACGCCGTAGCGGGAGGGGATACGCAGTATTTT.

The chain uses TRBV29-1 and TRBJ2-7, with 9 bases identical to TRBD1. Germline lookup yields CDR1 SQVTM and CDR2 ANQGSEA. CDR3 size: 13 residues. Trimming at V came to 7 bases and at J to 4 bases, leaving 8 bases not matched to a gene. This CDR3 reads CSAYRTGEYEQYF. CDR3 sequence (DNA): TGCAGCGCCTATCGGACAGGGGAATACGAGCAGTACTTC.

This rearrangement joins TRBV25-1 to TRBJ1-2; 7 nucleotides line up with TRBD1. The CDR3 loop spans 15 amino acids. Germline CDR1 MGHDK, CDR2 SYGVNS. V shed 1 base, J shed 7 bases, and the junction held 9 bases outside the gene matches. CDR3 coding DNA: TGTGCCAGCAGTGAATCGGGTGACAGGGCAATTGGCTACACCTTC. Its protein is CASSESGDRAIGYTF.

The chain employs TRBV27 and TRBJ2-7; 14 nucleotides align to TRBD2. Trimming removed 10 bases from V and 6 bases from J; junction bases left unmatched: 14. The length of the CDR3 is 16 residues. Germline loops: CDR1 MNHEY, CDR2 SMNVEV (reference sequence). The CDR3 bases are TGTGCCACCGGACTAGCGGGAGGCCGGGGGGTGGCCGAGCAGTACTTC. This codes for CATGLAGGRGVAEQYF.